This T cell receptor beta chain was observed in a study of shared clonotypes between healthy human individuals. At the level of the study: Each donor's CD4 naive and CD4 memory cells filled three plates apiece, CD8 naive two, and CD8 memory one.

This clone occurred a few times. Deep was the level used in running the assay. The method was immunoSEQ multiplex PCR; TCRdb's version includes in-frame clones alone and lacks a portion of them. The sample records some 1,900,000 clones, about 95% being singletons. Germline trimming cut 3 bases from V and 5 bases from J; bases unmatched to any gene: 0. The CDR3 runs 14 residues. The germline gives CDR1 WNHNN, CDR2 SYGVQD (reference sequence). Cells designated naive CD8 were CD45RO-negative and were positively selected for CCR7, with terminally differentiated effector memory CD45RA+ cells excluded. The receptor comes from a man aged 18 to 30 in good health. Sequencing input: naive CD8+ T cells sorted from blood. The genes are TRBV10-1 and TRBJ2-1; 11 positions match TRBD2. The CDR3 loop is CASSELAGDNEQFF. Written as DNA, the CDR3 is TGCGCCAGCAGTGAACTAGCGGGGGACAATGAGCAGTTCTTC.